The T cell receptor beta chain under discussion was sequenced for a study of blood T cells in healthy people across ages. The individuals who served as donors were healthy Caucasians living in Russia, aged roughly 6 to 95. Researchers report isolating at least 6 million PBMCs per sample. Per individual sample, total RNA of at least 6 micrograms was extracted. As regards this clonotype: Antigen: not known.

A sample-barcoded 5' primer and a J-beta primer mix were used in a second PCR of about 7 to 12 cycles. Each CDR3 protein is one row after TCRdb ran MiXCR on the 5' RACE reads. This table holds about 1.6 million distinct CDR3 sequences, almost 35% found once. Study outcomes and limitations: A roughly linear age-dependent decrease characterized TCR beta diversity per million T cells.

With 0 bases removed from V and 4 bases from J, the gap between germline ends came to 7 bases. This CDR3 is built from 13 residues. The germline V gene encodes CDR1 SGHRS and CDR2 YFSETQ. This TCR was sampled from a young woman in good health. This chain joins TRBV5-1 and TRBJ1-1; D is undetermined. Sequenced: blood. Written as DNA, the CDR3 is TGCGCCAGCAGCTTGGCTCAGGTCACTGAAGCTTTCTTT. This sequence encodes CASSLAQVTEAFF.